The 31 T cell receptor beta chains below all came from one sample that was sequenced in a study of tumor-infiltrating lymphocytes in primary liver carcinoma. The input was 450 to 550 ng total RNA; TCR beta cDNA was made from it with a constant-region primer. For TCR beta, libraries were produced by three nested multiplex PCR rounds using slightly modified ARM-PCR. The two initial PCR rounds, about 9 cycles each, used TRBV1-TRBV30 forward and C-beta reverse primers. TCRdb analysed the multiplex PCR reads with MiXCR anew, one entry per CDR3 protein. The sample holds tens of thousands of distinct CDR3 sequences, 70% to 80% seen once. Taking about 17-31 mg of unsorted bulk tissue, the authors co-extracted RNA and DNA. The sequenced sample consisted of liver tumor tissue from sampling region 5. The subset was: tumor region T5, tumor centre. All receptors derive from a man aged 40-55 years with primary liver carcinoma and hepatitis B virus infection.

With respect to this clonotype: An end of the junction differs from the germline gene, which may be a read error. This chain links TRBV11-3 with TRBJ1-5; D unresolved. Per the germline V gene, CDR1 is SGHNT and CDR2 is YENEEA. CDR3 length: 15 residues. CDR3 protein: CAGSLDLRVAQPQLF. The CDR3 region has the DNA TGTGCCGGCAGCTTAGATCTGAGGGTGGCTCAGCCCCAGCTTTTT. The entire variable domain, with the rest obtained from reference TRBV11-3 and TRBJ1-5, is as follows: EAGVVQSPRYKIIEKKQPVAFWCNPISGHNTLYWYLQNLGQGPELLIRYENEEAVDDSQLPKDRFSAERLKGVDSTLKIQPAELGDSAVYLCAGSLDLRVAQPQLFGDGTRLSIL.

To note about this clonotype: Mismatch with germline at one junction end may stem from a read error. CDR3 region: CRVETCMNTEAFF. The CDR3 DNA is TGCAGGGTTGAAACATGCATGAACACTGAAGCTTTCTTT. The V call is TRBV29-1, the J call TRBJ1-1; D not resolved. The CDR3 loop spans 13 amino acids. Germline values: CDR1 SQVTM, CDR2 ANQGSEA.

Details on this clonotype: A read error is possible here, since a much larger clone lies one base away. The chain couples TRBV2 to TRBJ2-2; a weak D match, TRBD2 (6 bases). The CDR3 extends over 15 amino acids. CDR1 and CDR2 (germline): SNHLY, FYNNEI. The CDR3 nucleotides are TGTGTCAGCAGCCGGGACTCCCTGTACACCGGGGAGCTGTTTTTT. This codes for CVSSRDSLYTGELFF. The full variable domain, rest sourced from reference TRBV2 and TRBJ2-2, is EPEVTQTPSHQVTQMGQEVILRCVPISNHLYFYWYRQILGQKVEFLVSFYNNEISEKSEIFDDQFSVERPDGSNFTLKIRSTKLEDSAMYFCVSSRDSLYTGELFFGEGSRLTVL.

The rearrangement links TRBV29-1 to TRBJ1-5, with 12 bases matching TRBD1. The DNA end favors TRBJ2-3, so the J call may be wrong. The V gene's germline CDR1 is SQVTM and CDR2 ANQGSEA. CDR3 length: 14 amino acids. The CDR3 DNA follows: TGCAGCGCCCCAGCGGGGACAGGGGGCCAGCCCCAGTATTTT. Translated: CSAPAGTGGQPQYF.

Regarding this clonotype: The junction and the germline gene differ at one end; a read error may be behind it. The chain uses TRBV6-1 and TRBJ2-3; D not resolved. Germline V gene sequence: CDR1 MNHNS, CDR2 SASEGT. This CDR3 has 12 residues. The chain's CDR3 is CTSSDGEATQYF. The DNA for the CDR3 is TGTACCAGCAGTGATGGGGAAGCTACGCAGTATTTT.

Of note for this clonotype: A much larger clone differs by one base, so this may be a read error. The chain carries TRBV7-9 and TRBJ2-5; the D gene is possibly TRBD2 (5 bases). Germline CDR1 and CDR2: SEHNR and FQNEAQ (reference sequence). This CDR3 has 14 residues. Trimming stripped 5 bases from V and 5 bases from J, with 15 bases between. CDR3 sequence (DNA): TGTGCCAGCAGCCGCGGGCGGGTGGATGAGACCCAGTACTTC. Its protein product is CASSRGRVDETQYF.

This clonotype has a single count. CDR3 loop: CISSLPRESTDTQYF. For the CDR3, the DNA is TGTATCAGCAGTTTGCCGCGGGAGAGCACAGATACGCAGTATTTT. The rearrangement links TRBV11-1 to TRBJ2-3; TRBD2 agrees at 7 bases. Germline V gives CDR1 SGHAT, CDR2 FQDESV (reference sequence). The CDR3 sequence is 15 residues long.

The gene calls are TRBV11-1 and TRBJ2-7; possible D gene TRBD1, 5 bases. V was trimmed by 5 bases and J by 4 bases, leaving 15 bases between them. In germline, CDR1 is SGHAT, CDR2 FQDESV (reference sequence). The CDR3 consists of 14 residues. CDR3 coding DNA: TGTGCCAGCAGCCCCGGAAGGGGCTGGTACGAGCAGTACTTC. Its protein is CASSPGRGWYEQYF.

As for this clonotype: The CDR3 end shows no conserved phenylalanine or tryptophan, and so a read error is likely. V usage is TRBV11-1 and J usage is TRBJ2-7, with no clear D. V lost 9 bases to trimming and J lost 1 base, with 13 bases between them. CDR3 length: 13 amino acids. CDR1 SGHAT and CDR2 FQDESV come from the germline V gene (reference sequence). As DNA, the CDR3 is TGTGCCAGAAGTGGGAAGCGATCCTACGAGCAGTACCTC. As protein: CARSGKRSYEQYL.

On this clonotype itself: This CDR3 fails to terminate in the conserved phenylalanine or tryptophan, so it likely reflects a read error. It is unclear where the CDR3 begins or ends on the DNA, so no DNA is shown, and the CDR3 is as TCRdb lists it. This chain connects TRBV11-1 to TRBJ1-2. Germline CDR1 SGHAT, CDR2 FQDESV (reference sequence). 14 amino acids form the CDR3, both terminal residues included. Here the CDR3 reads CASSFKGLGYGCTV.

On this clonotype itself: One end of the junction does not line up with germline, which may come from a read error. J is TRBJ2-7 and V is TRBV10-3, with unresolved D. Germline V gene data show CDR1 as ENHRY and CDR2 as SYGVKD. This CDR3 spans 13 amino acids. In DNA form, the CDR3 reads TGTGCCATCAGTGGGTCGGTGAAACACGAGCAGTACTTT. Its protein is CAISGSVKHEQYF.

On this clonotype itself: In this CDR3 the conserved last residue, phenylalanine or tryptophan, is missing, so a read error is likely. The DNA of the CDR3 is TGTACCAGCAGAACAGGGAAGAGGAGCGGAGCGAGCTATGGCTACACCTCC. Protein product: CTSRTGKRSGASYGYTS. The chain links TRBV28 to TRBJ1-2; D perhaps matches TRBD1 (6 bases). The CDR3 covers 17 residues. The V gene's germline CDR1 is MDHEN and CDR2 SYDVKM.

On this clonotype itself: At one end the junction does not follow the germline gene, possibly because of a read error. V usage is TRBV6-2 or TRBV6-3 and J usage is TRBJ2-3, with D perhaps matching TRBD1 or TRBD2 (5 bases each). From germline, CDR1 is MNHEY and CDR2 SVGEGT. CDR3 length: 14 amino acids. CDR3 in DNA: TGTGCCAGAAGTCGGGGCGGCGCCGGAGATACGCAGTATTTC. It encodes CARSRGGAGDTQYF.

This clonotype has more than one count but fewer than ten. A clone one base away is much larger, so this may be a read error. The missing conserved phenylalanine or tryptophan at the end of this CDR3 makes a read error likely. This sequence joins TRBV28 and TRBJ1-5; 10 nucleotides agree with TRBD1. Germline trimming cut 6 bases from V and 6 bases from J; bases unmatched to any gene: 8. The CDR3 sequence is 15 residues long. Germline CDR1 and CDR2: MDHEN and SYDVKM. Here the CDR3 DNA reads TGTGCCAGCAGCCCGAATGGACAGGGGGGTCAGCCCCAGCATCTT. As protein: CASSPNGQGGQPQHL.

With respect to this clonotype: Germline is not matched at one junction end, which may reflect a read error. The chain links TRBV11-3 to TRBJ1-5; a possible D gene is TRBD1 (5 bases). Germline values: CDR1 SGHNT, CDR2 YENEEA. This CDR3 has 15 residues. In nucleotides, the CDR3 is TGTGCCGCCAGCTTAGATCTGGGGGTGGCTCGGCCCCACCATTTT. Translation: CAASLDLGVARPHHF.

In the case of this clonotype: A read error may produce the germline difference seen at one junction end. The V and J genes are TRBV11-1 and TRBJ1-1; TRBD1 is a possible D gene (6 bases). The CDR3 is 15 residues long. Germline-derived CDR1 and CDR2 are SGHAT and FQDESV (reference sequence). The CDR3, as DNA: TGTACCAGCAGCTGGTCGGCCAGGGGAAACACTGACGCTTTCTTT. Translation gives CTSSWSARGNTDAFF.

For this clonotype: The missing conserved phenylalanine or tryptophan at the end of this CDR3 makes a read error likely. The DNA is omitted, as the CDR3 cannot be located on it reliably, and the CDR3 follows TCRdb's listing. This chain links TRBV11-2 with TRBJ2-3. The CDR3 is 17 residues long, ends included. Germline values: CDR1 SGHAT, CDR2 FQNNGV. The CDR3 reads CASSLFAADVSIDTKYS.

The rearrangement links TRBV10-2 to TRBJ2-3; D is perhaps TRBD1 (5 bases). Germline values: CDR1 WSHSY, CDR2 SAAADI. This CDR3 is 14 amino acids long. The CDR3 region has the DNA TGCGTCAACTCCGATACAAGGGGCGCAGATACGCAGTATTTT. It translates to CVNSDTRGADTQYF.

This chain links TRBV28 with TRBJ2-1; D gene ambiguous. V lost 8 bases to trimming and J lost 7 bases, with 9 bases between them. Germline loops: CDR1 MDHEN, CDR2 SYDVKM. CDR3 size: 11 residues. For the CDR3, the DNA is TGTGCCAGCGGAGTCAGGAATGAGCAGTTCTTC. Its protein is CASGVRNEQFF.

With regard to this clonotype: One junction end does not reproduce the germline sequence, and a read error may be involved. The chain is built from TRBV5-5 and TRBJ2-5, with 7 bases aligning to TRBD2. Germline V gene sequence: CDR1 SGHKS, CDR2 YYEKEE (reference sequence). The CDR3 consists of 15 residues. CDR3 residues: CVSSLVGAGEETQYF. As DNA, the CDR3 is TGTGTCAGCAGCTTGGTTGGGGCGGGAGAGGAGACTCAGTACTTC.

By frequency in the sample, this clonotype is medium-sized. This rearrangement joins TRBV29-1 to TRBJ2-2; D is unresolved. This CDR3 region has 13 residues. Germline CDR1 reads SQVTM; CDR2 reads ANQGSEA. V gave up 3 bases and J gave up 5 bases, with 10 bases separating them. This chain's CDR3 is CSVEDPRTGELFF. Here the CDR3 DNA reads TGCAGCGTTGAGGACCCGCGAACCGGGGAGCTGTTTTTT.

The rearrangement uses TRBV30 and TRBJ2-5; no clear D. Trimming took off 2 bases at V and 9 bases at J, with 19 bases between the two ends. In germline, CDR1 is GTSNPN, CDR2 SVGIG (reference sequence). The CDR3 totals 14 residues. CDR3 nucleotides: TGTGCCTGGAGTACCTCCTCGGGCTGGGAACCCCAGTACTTC. As protein: CAWSTSSGWEPQYF.

Worth noting for this clonotype: The missing conserved phenylalanine or tryptophan at the end of this CDR3 makes a read error likely. V is TRBV11-1 and J is TRBJ2-1; D call uncertain. The CDR3 is 16 amino acids. V gave up 6 bases and J gave up 8 bases, with 23 bases separating them. CDR1 and CDR2 (germline): SGHAT, FQDESV (reference sequence). The CDR3 spells CASRKKMRIGAYEQFS. The CDR3 DNA follows: TGTGCCAGCAGAAAAAAGATGAGGATAGGAGCGTATGAGCAGTTCTCC.

This clonotype has a count of ten or more. V gene TRBV20-1 combines with J gene TRBJ2-7, with a possible D match to TRBD2 (6 bases). Germline CDR1 and CDR2: DFQATT and SNEGSKA (reference sequence). The CDR3 loop spans 16 amino acids. V dropped 0 bases and J dropped 0 bases, with 15 bases sitting between them. CDR3 amino acids: CSARDGKAGRSYEQYF. DNA of the CDR3: TGCAGTGCTAGAGACGGTAAAGCGGGCCGCTCCTACGAGCAGTACTTC.

The chain has TRBV6-1 and TRBJ2-7; no reliable D call. Germline CDR1 is MNHNS and CDR2 is SASEGT. The CDR3 runs 11 residues. The ends were cut back, 3 bases at V and 13 bases at J, with 13 bases in the middle. The DNA of the CDR3 is TGTGCCAGCAGTGACGGCTACGAGTATTACTTC. Translating gives CASSDGYEYYF.

In the case of this clonotype: Its ends do not fully match the called genes, so a read error is possible. The chain is built from TRBV5-6 and TRBJ2-3, with TRBD1 matching 7 bases. The CDR3 runs 14 residues. Germline loops: CDR1 SGHDT, CDR2 YYEEEE. CDR3 region: CASSLKGATDTQYF. The DNA of the CDR3 is TGTGCCAGCAGCTTGAAGGGGGCAACAGATACCCAGTATTTT. Drawing the rest from reference TRBV5-6 and TRBJ2-3, the complete variable domain is DAGVTQSPTHLIKTRGQQVTLRCSPKSGHDTVSWYQQALGQGPQFIFQYYEEEERQRGNFPDRFSGHQFPNYSSELNVNALLLGDSALYLCASSLKGATDTQYFGPGTRLTVL.

The chain has TRBV6-1 and TRBJ2-6, with D possibly being TRBD1 (5 bases). The CDR3 runs to 14 residues. Trimming removed 2 bases from V and 7 bases from J, with 9 bases in between. CDR1 MNHNS and CDR2 SASEGT come from the germline V gene. For the CDR3, the DNA is TGTGCCAGCAGTGAACAGGGATGTGCCAACGTCCTGACTTTC. It codes for CASSEQGCANVLTF.

This clonotype is termed medium-sized. The rearrangement joins TRBV5-6 to TRBJ1-1, with 8 positions matching TRBD1. The CDR3 is 15 amino acids. Germline trimming cut 3 bases from V and 1 base from J; bases unmatched to any gene: 5. CDR1 is SGHDT and CDR2 is YYEEEE in the germline V gene. The CDR3 region has the DNA TGTGCCAGCAGCTCCCTAGACAGGGGGAACACTGAAGCTTTCTTT. Its translation is CASSSLDRGNTEAFF.

As for this clonotype: An end of the junction does not agree with germline; a read error may underlie this. The rearrangement uses TRBV4-1 and TRBJ1-5; tentatively, D is TRBD1 (6 bases). Germline-derived CDR1 and CDR2 are MGHRA and YSYEKL. CDR3 length: 15 amino acids. DNA for the CDR3: TGCGCCGGCAGCCAAGGACAGATTAGCAATCAGCCCCAGCATTTT. Its protein is CAGSQGQISNQPQHF.

The V call is TRBV9, the J call TRBJ2-7; 8 positions match TRBD1. Losses at the gene ends were 0 bases for V and 6 bases for J; bases not matched to a gene: 8. This CDR3 has 15 residues. Germline V lookup: CDR1 SGDLS, CDR2 YYNGEE. The chain's CDR3 is CASSVDDRGGAEQYF. CDR3 bases: TGTGCCAGCAGCGTAGATGACAGGGGAGGTGCCGAGCAGTACTTC.

This clonotype came up a few times. Since the CDR3 does not end with the conserved phenylalanine or tryptophan, this likely comes from a read error. The J gene is TRBJ2-7, the V gene TRBV6-6; 10 bases are a match to TRBD2. Germline V gives CDR1 MNHNY, CDR2 SVGAGI (reference sequence). The CDR3 totals 14 residues. CDR3 DNA sequence: TGTACCAGCAGGGGGCTAGCGGGAGTCTACGAGCAGTACCTC. It encodes CTSRGLAGVYEQYL.